This T cell receptor beta chain appears in the sequencing data of a study of cytomegalovirus exposure and HLA in healthy donors. Study results and limitations: It was assumed in the presence/absence analyses that sequencing depth was roughly uniform across donors. The study recorded over 150 TCR beta chains that were cytomegalovirus-associated. TCR association rates varied by HLA locus in a later analysis, with DRB1 highest and HLA-C lowest.

A single count supports this clone. What it recognizes is unknown. V lost 0 bases, J lost 5 bases, and 2 bases stayed unmatched. The CDR3 is 15 residues long. Germline assignment: CDR1 SGDLS and CDR2 YYNGEE. Amplification used 60 Vbeta primers and 13 Jbeta primers. Generated by immunoSEQ multiplex PCR, the TCRdb table keeps only in-frame clones and is missing some. Of over 120,000 clones in the sample, about three quarters were seen once. This sequence joins TRBV9 and TRBJ2-1, with TRBD2 identical over 10 bases. Material for sequencing was PBMCs. This TCR was recovered from a male donor in good health and CMV-seronegative. The CDR3 DNA follows: TGTGCCAGCAGCGTAGTAGGGACTAGCGACAATGAGCAGTTCTTC. Protein sequence: CASSVVGTSDNEQFF.